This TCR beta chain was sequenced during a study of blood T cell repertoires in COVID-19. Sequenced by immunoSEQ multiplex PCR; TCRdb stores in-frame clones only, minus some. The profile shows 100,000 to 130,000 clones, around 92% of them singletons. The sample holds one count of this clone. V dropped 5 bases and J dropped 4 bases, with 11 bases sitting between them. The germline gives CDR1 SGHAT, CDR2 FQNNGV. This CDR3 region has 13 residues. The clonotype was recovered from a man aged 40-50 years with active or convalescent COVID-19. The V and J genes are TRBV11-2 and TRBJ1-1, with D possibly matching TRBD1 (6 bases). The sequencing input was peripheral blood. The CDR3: CASSQGIGTEAFF. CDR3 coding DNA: TGTGCCAGCAGCCAGGGGATCGGCACTGAAGCTTTCTTT.